Presented here are 17 T cell receptor beta chains from one specimen sequenced in a study of shared clonotypes between healthy human individuals. Profiled with immunoSEQ multiplex PCR; TCRdb holds only in-frame clones, not every one. Here the sample spans a few million clones, roughly 90% being singletons. The sample comprised naive CD4+ T cells from PBMCs. Subset: CD45RA+ positively selected. The receptors derive from a man between 18 and 35 years old in good health. Some clones in this sample may be carry-over from other donors' samples.

To note about this clone: Other DNA sequences in this sample translate to the same CDR3. The chain couples TRBV2 to TRBJ1-4; 12 bases are a match to TRBD1. V was pared by 5 bases and J by 3 bases, with 1 base of the junction left unmatched. CDR1 is SNHLY and CDR2 is FYNNEI in the germline V gene. This CDR3 spans 15 amino acids. This chain's CDR3 is CASSRDRGPNEKLFF. The CDR3 region has the DNA TGTGCCAGCAGTAGGGACAGGGGGCCTAATGAAAAACTGTTTTTT.

The chain links TRBV6-1 to TRBJ1-5; TRBD1 matches 9 bases. CDR1 and CDR2 from the germline V gene are MNHNS and SASEGT. The CDR3 has 14 residues. Trimming removed 4 bases from V and 6 bases from J; junction bases left unmatched: 4. The chain's CDR3 is CASSATGGIQPQHF. The CDR3 nucleotides read TGTGCCAGCAGTGCGACAGGGGGGATTCAGCCCCAGCATTTT.

This clone was seen a handful of times. The genes are TRBV5-1 and TRBJ1-1, with 7 bases aligning to TRBD1. Germline V gene data show CDR1 as SGHRS and CDR2 as YFSETQ. V lost 4 bases to trimming and J lost 1 base; unmatched junction nucleotides: 4. This CDR3 is 14 amino acids long. The CDR3 DNA follows: TGCGCCAGCAGCAAGGGACAGCCGAACACTGAAGCTTTCTTT. Encoded protein: CASSKGQPNTEAFF.

The genes are TRBV11-2 and TRBJ1-1; D might be TRBD1 (5 bases). Germline CDR1 reads SGHAT; CDR2 reads FQNNGV. Deletions cut 8 bases from V and 4 bases from J, with 17 bases between. CDR3 length: 14 residues. The CDR3 sequence: CASGVQRGTTEAFF. DNA of the CDR3: TGTGCCAGCGGGGTGCAGAGGGGTACCACTGAAGCTTTCTTT.

The rearrangement joins TRBV4-3 to TRBJ2-3; 7 positions match TRBD1. CDR1 LGHNA and CDR2 YSLEER come from the germline V gene. The CDR3 has 14 residues. V lost 8 bases and J lost 2; bases outside the gene matches: 7. CDR3 DNA: TGCGCCAGCTCGCGGACAGGCCTCACAGATACGCAGTATTTT. This codes for CASSRTGLTDTQYF.

As DNA, the CDR3 is TGTGCCAGCAGCGTACAAACAGGGTCCGGGGAGCTGTTTTTT. Protein product: CASSVQTGSGELFF. The rearrangement links TRBV9 to TRBJ2-2, with a weak D call TRBD1 (6 bases). The V end was cut by 1 base, the J end by 6 bases, with 10 bases between. The CDR3 consists of 14 residues. Germline assignment: CDR1 SGDLS and CDR2 YYNGEE.

This sequence joins TRBV14 and TRBJ1-1; 7 nucleotides align to TRBD1. Germline CDR1 reads SGHDN; CDR2 reads FVKESK. V dropped 6 bases and J dropped 10; count of bases not matched to a gene: 11. The CDR3 has 13 amino acids. This chain's CDR3 is CASRPEGAVGAFF. DNA for the CDR3: TGTGCCAGCAGACCGGAGGGGGCGGTCGGAGCTTTCTTT.

This rearrangement joins TRBV7-3 to TRBJ2-3, with 7 bases that match TRBD2. V gave up 2 bases and J gave up 4 bases; unmatched junction bases: 6. The CDR3 has 15 amino acids. The V gene's germline CDR1 is SGHTA and CDR2 FQGTGA. CDR3 region: CASSLLAAPSDTQYF. CDR3 DNA: TGTGCCAGCAGCTTACTAGCGGCCCCATCAGATACGCAGTATTTT.

J is TRBJ1-1 and V is TRBV7-8; TRBD1 matches at 9 bases. V dropped 6 bases and J dropped 4; count of bases not matched to a gene: 6. CDR1 and CDR2 (germline): SGHVS, FQNEAQ. The CDR3 covers 14 residues. The DNA of the CDR3 is TGTGCCAGCAGAGCTACAGGGGGCGGCACTGAAGCTTTCTTT. Translation: CASRATGGGTEAFF. Filled out from reference TRBV7-8 and TRBJ1-1, the complete variable domain reads GAGVSQSPRYKVAKRGQDVALRCDPISGHVSLFWYQQALGQGPEFLTYFQNEAQLDKSGLPSDRFFAERPEGSVSTLKIQRTQQEDSAVYLCASRATGGGTEAFFGQGTRLTVV.

CDR3: CASRGGGFSNQPQHF. DNA for the CDR3: TGTGCCAGCAGGGGAGGGGGCTTCAGCAATCAGCCCCAGCATTTT. The chain uses TRBV28 and TRBJ1-5; 7 bases line up with TRBD1. The J segment lost 1 base and the V segment lost 6 bases, leaving 6 bases of the junction unmatched. Germline CDR1 is MDHEN and CDR2 is SYDVKM. There are 15 residues in the CDR3. The whole variable domain, filled in from reference TRBV28 and TRBJ1-5, reads DVKVTQSSRYLVKRTGEKVFLECVQDMDHENMFWYRQDPGLGLRLIYFSYDVKMKEKGDIPEGYSVSREKKERFSLILESASTNQTSMYLCASRGGGFSNQPQHFGDGTRLSIL.

This chain connects TRBV7-9 to TRBJ1-5; weak D call: TRBD1 (5 bases). With 3 bases removed from V and 5 bases from J, the gap between germline ends came to 14 bases. The CDR3 sequence is 15 residues long. Germline V lookup: CDR1 SEHNR, CDR2 FQNEAQ (reference sequence). The CDR3 protein is CASSFDRGGDQPQHF. The CDR3 nucleotides are TGTGCCAGCAGCTTCGATAGGGGAGGTGATCAGCCCCAGCATTTT.

The rearrangement joins TRBV5-6 to TRBJ1-4; TRBD1 aligns across 7 bases. Germline assignment: CDR1 SGHDT and CDR2 YYEEEE. CDR3 length: 18 amino acids. V was pared by 1 base and J by 2 bases, with 11 bases of the junction left unmatched. The CDR3 bases are TGTGCCAGCAGCTTGTCGGGCAGGGGGACCCCTACTAATGAAAAACTGTTTTTT. It encodes CASSLSGRGTPTNEKLFF. Based on the CDR3 plus reference TRBV5-6 and TRBJ1-4, the full variable domain is DAGVTQSPTHLIKTRGQQVTLRCSPKSGHDTVSWYQQALGQGPQFIFQYYEEEERQRGNFPDRFSGHQFPNYSSELNVNALLLGDSALYLCASSLSGRGTPTNEKLFFGSGTQLSVL.

This clone was picked up a small number of times. The identical CDR3 is also encoded by other nucleotide sequences in the sample. This chain connects TRBV28 to TRBJ1-1; D unresolved. Trimming stripped 6 bases from V and 0 bases from J, with 8 bases between. The CDR3 length is 13 residues. The germline gives CDR1 MDHEN, CDR2 SYDVKM. For the CDR3, the DNA is TGTGCCAGCAGGGGCACTTTGAACACTGAAGCTTTCTTT. Amino acids: CASRGTLNTEAFF.

The chain recombines TRBV5-4 with TRBJ1-4; 7 bases fit TRBD1. The CDR3 has 14 residues. Germline loops: CDR1 SGHNT, CDR2 YYREEE (reference sequence). The V and J ends lost 4 bases and 7 bases, in that order; junction bases with no gene match: 7. CDR3 sequence (DNA): TGTGCCAGCAGCCTCGGGACAGCGGGTGAAAAACTGTTTTTT. It specifies CASSLGTAGEKLFF.

The chain employs TRBV27 and TRBJ1-5, with TRBD1 matching over 7 bases. With V trimmed by 6 bases and J by 6 bases, 11 bases remained unmatched. Germline loops: CDR1 MNHEY, CDR2 SMNVEV (reference sequence). The CDR3 loop spans 15 amino acids. CDR3 DNA sequence: TGTGCCAGCAGGATCTACAGGGGCAGTAGTCAGCCCCAGCATTTT. Its translation is CASRIYRGSSQPQHF.

V is TRBV5-6 and J is TRBJ1-5; TRBD1 agrees at 7 bases. The V gene end was trimmed by 4 bases and the J gene end by 5 bases; junction bases not matched to a gene: 6. Looked up from germline, CDR1 is SGHDT and CDR2 is YYEEEE. The CDR3 contains 14 residues. This CDR3 is CASSIGTVHQPQHF. The CDR3 DNA sequence: TGTGCCAGCAGCATAGGGACAGTCCATCAGCCCCAGCATTTT.

Turning to this clone: Other DNA sequences in the same sample also yield this CDR3. CDR3 DNA sequence: TGTGCCAGCAGTCTCCAAGGAGAAAAACTGTTTTTT. The encoded protein is CASSLQGEKLFF. The chain couples TRBV6-6 to TRBJ1-4; the D is unclear. Germline lookup yields CDR1 MNHNY and CDR2 SVGAGI (reference sequence). CDR3 length equals 12 residues. V was cut by 5 bases and J by 8 bases, with 9 bases left in between.